The rows below give T cell receptor beta chains drawn from one sample of a study of early T cells in non-severe SARS-CoV-2 infection. TCRdb recomputed calls from the 5' RACE reads with MiXCR, one row per CDR3 protein. The data contain some 30,000 distinct CDR3 sequences, less than 6.5% of them singletons. The sample consisted of whole blood. The source is an adult who was a healthcare worker with PCR-confirmed SARS-CoV-2 infection or an uninfected control (not recorded which). CDR3s include the opening cysteine and the closing phenylalanine or tryptophan. A D gene is named only where the DNA matches it firmly. Size is omitted from some rows. Given values are once, few, many or a class for expanded clones.

>TRBV11-2|many|NA|TRBJ2-6
CASSNRVGANVLTF
TGTGCCAGCAGCAACCGAGTGGGGGCCAACGTCCTGACTTTC
>TRBV5-5|many|TRBD1|TRBJ1-5
CASSLKTGTGVVDQPQHF
TGTGCCAGCAGCTTGAAGACCGGGACAGGGGTAGTTGATCAGCCCCAGCATTTT
>TRBV20-1|NA|TRBD2|TRBJ2-7
CSAQTSGRLYEQYF
TGCAGTGCTCAGACTAGCGGGAGGCTCTACGAGCAGTACTTC
>TRBV20-1|NA|TRBD2|TRBJ2-7
CSAALAVPGEQYF
TGCAGTGCTGCTCTAGCGGTCCCGGGGGAGCAGTACTTC
>TRBV12-3/TRBV12-4|NA|NA|TRBJ1-1
CASSWGAGNTEAFF
TGTGCCAGCAGTTGGGGGGCTGGGAACACTGAAGCTTTCTTT
>TRBV11-3|many|NA|TRBJ1-1
CASSLGSMNTEAFF
TGTGCCAGCAGTTTGGGGTCTATGAACACTGAAGCTTTCTTT
>TRBV7-6|many|TRBD1|TRBJ1-1
CASSFQGENTEAFF
TGTGCCAGCAGCTTCCAGGGGGAGAACACTGAAGCTTTCTTT
>TRBV7-6|many|NA|TRBJ1-2
CASSLVAGNYGYTF
TGTGCCAGCAGCTTAGTGGCAGGGAACTATGGCTACACCTTC
>TRBV12-3/TRBV12-4|many|NA|TRBJ1-6
CASSLSKGLLGSSPLHF
TGTGCCAGCAGTCTCTCAAAAGGGCTTTTGGGTTCTTCACCCCTCCACTTT
>TRBV9|NA|NA|TRBJ2-7
CASSVGRGEQYF
TGTGCCAGCAGCGTAGGGCGCGGCGAGCAGTACTTC
>TRBV6-2/TRBV6-3|many|NA|TRBJ1-5
CASSYSQGRGGNQPQHF
TGTGCCAGCAGTTACTCGCAGGGTAGGGGTGGAAATCAGCCCCAGCATTTT
>TRBV2|many|TRBD1|TRBJ1-5
CASSEGGGRHQPQHF
TGTGCCAGCAGTGAAGGAGGGGGCAGGCATCAGCCCCAGCATTTT
>TRBV9|few|NA|TRBJ1-2
CASSVAPTNYGYTF
TGTGCCAGCAGCGTAGCTCCGACTAACTATGGCTACACCTTC
>TRBV29-1|medium-sized|NA|TRBJ1-4
CSALGGNEKLFF
TGCAGCGCTCTAGGGGGTAACGAAAAACTGTTTTTT
>TRBV27|many|TRBD2|TRBJ2-7
CASSGVGTSREQYF
TGTGCCAGCAGTGGGGTAGGGACTAGCCGCGAGCAGTACTTC
>TRBV7-6|many|TRBD2|TRBJ2-7
CASSLVPGGRNEQYF
TGTGCCAGCAGCTTAGTGCCGGGGGGGCGCAACGAGCAGTACTTC
>TRBV5-5|many|NA|TRBJ2-7
CASSFTGLRSYEQYF
TGTGCCAGCAGCTTCACAGGGTTGCGATCCTACGAGCAGTACTTC
>TRBV6-5|many|TRBD2|TRBJ2-7
CASSDGGASLNEQYF
TGTGCCAGCAGTGACGGGGGGGCCAGTCTCAACGAGCAGTACTTC
>TRBV6-6|many|NA|TRBJ2-2
CATTTSMNTGELFF
TGTGCCACCACTACAAGCATGAACACCGGGGAGCTGTTTTTT
>TRBV7-9|many|NA|TRBJ2-7
CASSNQGIANEQYF
TGTGCCAGCAGCAACCAGGGAATAGCCAACGAGCAGTACTTC
>TRBV4-2|few|TRBD1|TRBJ1-4
CASSPSRGTGSPTHITNEKLFF
TGTGCCAGCAGCCCAAGTCGGGGGACAGGCTCCCCAACTCATATAACTAATGAAAAACTGTTTTTT
>TRBV18|many|TRBD1|TRBJ2-5
CASSPRDRVQETQYF
TGTGCCAGCTCACCACGGGACAGGGTCCAGGAGACCCAGTACTTC